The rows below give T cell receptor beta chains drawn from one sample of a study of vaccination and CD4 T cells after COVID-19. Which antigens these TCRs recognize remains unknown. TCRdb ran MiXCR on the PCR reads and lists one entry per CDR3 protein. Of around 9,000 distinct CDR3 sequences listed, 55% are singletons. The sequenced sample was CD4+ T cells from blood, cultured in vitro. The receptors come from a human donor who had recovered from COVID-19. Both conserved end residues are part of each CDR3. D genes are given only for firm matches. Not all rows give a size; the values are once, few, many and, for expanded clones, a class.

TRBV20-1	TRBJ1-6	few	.	CSARGASSYNSPLHF	TGCAGTGCTCGGGGCGCGAGCTCCTATAATTCACCCCTCCACTTT
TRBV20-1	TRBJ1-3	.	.	CSAQQTGSGNTIYF	TGCAGTGCACAACAGACAGGCTCTGGAAACACCATATATTTT
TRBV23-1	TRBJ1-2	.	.	CASSQPPGHIYGYTF	TGCGCCAGCAGTCAGCCTCCCGGACATATCTATGGCTACACCTTC
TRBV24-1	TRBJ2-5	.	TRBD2	CATSDLRLAGAQGTQYF	TGTGCCACCAGTGATCTGCGACTAGCGGGGGCACAAGGGACCCAGTACTTC
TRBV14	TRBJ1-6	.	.	CASGRPHSPLHF	TGTGCCAGCGGTCGACCCCATTCACCCCTCCACTTT
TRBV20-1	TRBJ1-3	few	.	CSARGDRTRGNTIYF	TGCAGTGCTAGAGGAGACAGGACGAGGGGAAACACCATATATTTT
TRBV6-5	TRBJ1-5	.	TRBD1	CASSYSSRGDQPQHF	TGTGCCAGCAGTTACTCGAGCAGGGGGGATCAGCCCCAGCATTTT
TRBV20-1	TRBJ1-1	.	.	CSAPSRVTNTEAFF	TGCAGTGCTCCGAGCCGGGTTACGAACACTGAAGCTTTCTTT
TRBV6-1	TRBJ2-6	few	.	CASSFEGAGANVLTF	TGTGCCAGCAGCTTCGAGGGGGCTGGGGCCAACGTCCTGACTTTC
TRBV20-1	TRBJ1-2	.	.	CSARQAGVNYGYTF	TGCAGTGCTAGACAAGCAGGGGTCAACTATGGCTACACCTTC
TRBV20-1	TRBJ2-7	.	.	CSATNQREQYF	TGCAGTGCTACGAATCAGAGGGAGCAGTACTTC
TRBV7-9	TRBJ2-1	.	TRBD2	CASSLGRASGGMDEQFF	TGTGCCAGCAGCTTAGGTCGGGCTAGCGGGGGGATGGATGAGCAGTTCTTC
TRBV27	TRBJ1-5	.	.	CAGSRVGDNNQPQHF	TGTGCCGGCAGTAGGGTGGGGGACAACAATCAGCCCCAGCATTTT
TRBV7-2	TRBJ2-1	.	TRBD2	CASSPPGTSNNEQFF	TGTGCCAGCAGCCCCCCCGGGACTAGCAACAATGAGCAGTTCTTC
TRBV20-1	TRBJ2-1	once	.	CSASGESSYNEQFF	TGCAGTGCTAGCGGGGAGAGCTCCTACAATGAGCAGTTCTTC
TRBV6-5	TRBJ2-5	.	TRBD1	CASSYDGQGTKTQYF	TGTGCCAGCAGTTACGATGGACAGGGAACGAAGACCCAGTACTTC
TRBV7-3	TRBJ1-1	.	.	CASSLRPGPEAEAFF	TGTGCCAGCAGCTTACGGCCGGGGCCGGAGGCTGAAGCTTTCTTT